This passage covers 5 T cell receptor beta chains from one sample sequenced in a study of T cell repertoires in cytomegalovirus infection. TCRdb analysed the reads with MiXCR anew, one entry per CDR3 protein. The table records approximately 100,000 distinct CDR3 sequences, under 25% of them present only once. The sample comprised CD8+ T cells from PBMCs. These receptors originate from a human donor in good health (CMV status not recorded). Some clones in this sample may be carry-over from other donors' samples.

This clonotype was picked up many times. The gene calls are TRBV7-2 and TRBJ2-1; TRBD2 matches at 8 bases. This CDR3 is 16 amino acids long. In germline, CDR1 is SGHTA, CDR2 FQGNSA. V shed 3 bases, J shed 7 bases, and the junction held 11 bases outside the gene matches. The CDR3 reads CASSLGGAGGQNEQFF. The DNA for the CDR3 is TGTGCCAGCAGCTTGGGAGGGGCGGGAGGCCAAAATGAGCAGTTCTTC.

The chain combines TRBV7-3 with TRBJ2-5; TRBD1 matches at 8 bases. The CDR3 spans 14 residues. CDR1 SGHTA and CDR2 FQGTGA come from the germline V gene. Losses at the gene ends were 5 bases for V and 4 bases for J; bases not matched to a gene: 6. CDR3 in amino acids: CASSITGTGETQYF. CDR3 nucleotide sequence: TGTGCCAGCAGCATCACCGGGACAGGAGAGACCCAGTACTTC.

The chain carries TRBV6-2 or TRBV6-3 and TRBJ2-5; D is uncertain. Looked up from germline, CDR1 is MNHEY and CDR2 is SVGEGT. The CDR3 sequence is 15 residues long. V was trimmed by 4 bases and J by 2 bases, leaving 14 bases between them. CDR3 protein: CASSSPTLLQETQYF. DNA of the CDR3: TGTGCCAGCAGTTCTCCGACTCTGTTACAAGAGACCCAGTACTTC.

This clonotype turned up a few times. The chain has TRBV28 and TRBJ2-1, with 7 bases aligning to TRBD1. The CDR3 sequence is 14 residues long. Germline V CDR1 and CDR2: MDHEN, SYDVKM. V shed 8 bases, J shed 0 bases, and the junction held 4 bases outside the gene matches. This CDR3 reads CASYRGNSYNEQFF. The CDR3 bases are TGTGCCAGCTACAGGGGCAACTCCTACAATGAGCAGTTCTTC.

The sample holds many counts of this clonotype. CDR3 residues: CSAPTGGPNTEAFF. The CDR3 DNA follows: TGCAGTGCTCCCACGGGGGGACCGAACACTGAAGCTTTCTTT. The rearrangement joins TRBV20-1 to TRBJ1-1, with D perhaps TRBD1 (5 bases). Trimming removed 5 bases at V and 1 base at J, with 14 bases between. Germline assignment: CDR1 DFQATT and CDR2 SNEGSKA (reference sequence). The CDR3 is 14 residues long.